The 27 T cell receptor beta chains given below trace back to one sample, sequenced in a study of T cell changes during pregnancy in multiple sclerosis. Profiling relied on immunoSEQ multiplex PCR, and the TCRdb table lists in-frame clones only, not all of them. This sample has around 48,000 clones, with approximately 92% found just once. The source was CD4+ T cells from peripheral blood mononuclear cells, collected in the second trimester of pregnancy. These receptors all stem from a female donor in good health, enrolled as a control in a pregnancy study.

The chain combines TRBV7-9 with TRBJ1-3, with TRBD1 identical over 8 bases. Germline CDR1 and CDR2: SEHNR and FQNEAQ (reference sequence). Trimming took 4 bases from V and 0 from J; bases not matched to a gene: 8. The CDR3 sequence is 17 residues long. As DNA, the CDR3 is TGTGCCAGCAGCTGGAAACGGGACAGGCACTCTGGAAACACCATATATTTT. This codes for CASSWKRDRHSGNTIYF.

Here the CDR3 reads CASSSDTSGNTIYF. Written as DNA, the CDR3 is TGTGCCAGCAGCTCCGACACCTCTGGAAACACCATATATTTT. V gene TRBV11-3 combines with J gene TRBJ1-3; D gene ambiguous. The CDR3 has 14 residues. V lost 4 bases to trimming and J lost 0 bases, with 7 bases between them. Germline V lookup: CDR1 SGHNT, CDR2 YENEEA.

This chain joins TRBV5-1 and TRBJ1-1; no clear D gene. Germline CDR1 SGHRS, CDR2 YFSETQ. V was cut by 2 bases and J by 7 bases, with 15 bases left in between. The CDR3 loop spans 14 amino acids. The CDR3 spells CASSFAGVAFEAFF. The CDR3 DNA sequence: TGCGCCAGCAGCTTTGCGGGTGTAGCCTTTGAAGCTTTCTTT.

V and J are TRBV9 and TRBJ2-5, with 12 positions matching TRBD2. Germline CDR1 SGDLS, CDR2 YYNGEE. The length of the CDR3 is 17 residues. The J segment lost 7 bases and the V segment lost 3 bases, leaving 13 bases of the junction unmatched. CDR3 sequence (DNA): TGTGCCAGCAGCGGGGATCTAGCGGGGGGGTCCCGTGGGACCCAGTACTTC. Encoded protein: CASSGDLAGGSRGTQYF.

The rearrangement uses TRBV12-5 and TRBJ2-3, with 8 bases aligning to TRBD2. Germline V CDR1 and CDR2: LGHNT, FRNRAP. The CDR3 length is 16 residues. The V segment lost 6 bases and the J segment 0 bases; nucleotides outside the gene matches: 8. The CDR3 DNA reads as TGTGCTAGTGGCCCACGAACGGGAGGGAGCACAGATACGCAGTATTTT. The encoded protein is CASGPRTGGSTDTQYF.

The chain is built from TRBV4-3 and TRBJ2-1, with D tentatively TRBD2 (6 bases). The length of the CDR3 is 16 residues. Trimming left V 0 bases short and J 4 bases short, with 13 bases between. Germline CDR1 reads LGHNA; CDR2 reads YSLEER. This CDR3 is CASSQDFPGAYNEQFF. CDR3 DNA: TGCGCCAGCAGCCAAGATTTCCCGGGAGCATACAATGAGCAGTTCTTC.

The V call is TRBV6-6, the J call TRBJ1-2; 9 nucleotides match TRBD1. Per the germline V gene, CDR1 is MNHNY and CDR2 is SVGAGI (reference sequence). This CDR3 has 16 residues. With 2 bases clipped from V and 7 bases from J, the junction kept 11 bases outside the gene matches. The CDR3 DNA is TGTGCCAGCAGTTACCAACCGGGACAGGGCGCATTTGGCTACACCTTC. It encodes CASSYQPGQGAFGYTF.

The J gene is TRBJ2-3, the V gene TRBV11-2, with TRBD1 as a possible D gene (7 bases). Between the trimmed V and J ends, which lost 1 base and 6 bases, there was a span of 11 bases. In germline, CDR1 is SGHAT, CDR2 FQNNGV. This CDR3 contains 14 residues. The CDR3 sequence: CASSLVGGQDTQYF. As DNA, the CDR3 is TGTGCCAGCAGCTTAGTGGGGGGACAGGATACGCAGTATTTT.

The chain couples TRBV18 to TRBJ1-1; D uncertain. This CDR3 has 13 amino acids. Deletions cut 0 bases from V and 7 bases from J, with 9 bases between. Germline V lookup: CDR1 KGHSH, CDR2 LQKENI. The CDR3 DNA sequence: TGTGCCAGCTCACCACCTCTAGACCTTGAAGCTTTCTTT. Translation gives CASSPPLDLEAFF.

This sequence joins TRBV4-1 and TRBJ1-4, with a possible D match to TRBD1 (5 bases). This CDR3 has 15 amino acids. V was trimmed by 4 bases and J by 8 bases, leaving 17 bases between them. Per germline, CDR1 MGHRA and CDR2 YSYEKL. CDR3 loop: CASSLRSGAEEKLFF. CDR3 coding DNA: TGCGCCAGCAGCCTCCGCAGTGGGGCCGAGGAAAAACTGTTTTTT.

The chain has TRBV27 and TRBJ2-3, with 10 bases lining up with TRBD2. The ends lost 6 bases at V and 0 bases at J; junction bases unmatched: 3. Germline V gene lookup returns CDR1 MNHEY and CDR2 SMNVEV (reference sequence). This CDR3 spans 15 amino acids. As DNA, the CDR3 is TGTGCCAGCAGCCAGACTAGCGGGAGCACAGATACGCAGTATTTT. Translated, it gives CASSQTSGSTDTQYF.

J is TRBJ1-1 and V is TRBV6-7, with a possible D match to TRBD1 (5 bases). TRBV6-7 is an ORF, with its function uncertain. Trimming left V 10 bases short and J 3 bases short, with 12 bases between. This CDR3 has 12 amino acids. CDR3 in amino acids: CATASGDTEAFF. The CDR3 nucleotides read TGTGCCACTGCGTCGGGGGACACTGAAGCTTTCTTT.

The chain couples TRBV14 to TRBJ1-3; possibly TRBD1 for D (6 bases). The CDR3 loop spans 19 amino acids. V was pared by 4 bases and J by 0 bases, with 22 bases between. CDR1 and CDR2 from the germline V gene are SGHDN and FVKESK. The CDR3 here is CASSPPRDIGLGSGNTIYF. The CDR3 DNA sequence: TGTGCCAGCAGCCCTCCCCGGGACATAGGCCTTGGCTCTGGAAACACCATATATTTT. Full variable domain (outside the CDR3, taken from reference TRBV14 and TRBJ1-3): EAGVTQFPSHSVIEKGQTVTLRCDPISGHDNLYWYRRVMGKEIKFLLHFVKESKQDESGMPNNRFLAERTGGTYSTLKVQPAELEDSGVYFCASSPPRDIGLGSGNTIYFGEGSWLTVV.

The chain couples TRBV5-1 to TRBJ2-7, with a possible D match to TRBD1 (6 bases). This CDR3 comprises 13 residues. V dropped 4 bases and J dropped 5 bases, with 13 bases sitting between them. CDR1 is SGHRS and CDR2 is YFSETQ in the germline V gene. Here the CDR3 DNA reads TGCGCCAGCAGCGCGACAGGAGTCCACGAGCAGTACTTC. Translated: CASSATGVHEQYF.

The gene calls are TRBV21-1 and TRBJ1-5; the table's D call, TRBD1, was not checked against the DNA. TRBV21-1 is flagged as a pseudogene. This CDR3 spans 21 amino acids. CDR3 loop: CASSKELKGQGALGRNQPQHF. The DNA for the CDR3 is TGTGCCAGCAGCAAAGAGCTCAAGGGACAGGGGGCTCTGGGCAGGAATCAGCCCCAGCATTTT.

This chain joins TRBV5-4 and TRBJ2-3; D is possibly TRBD1 (5 bases). V was pared by 4 bases and J by 4 bases, with 13 bases between. CDR1 SGHNT and CDR2 YYREEE come from the germline V gene (reference sequence). This CDR3 comprises 14 residues. The CDR3 DNA reads TGTGCCAGCAGCCTAGGGGTCGTGCCAGATACGCAGTATTTT. It codes for CASSLGVVPDTQYF.

The chain has TRBV6-6 and TRBJ1-5; D possibly corresponds to TRBD1 (6 bases). The CDR3 has 14 amino acids. V was cut by 5 bases and J by 7 bases, with 15 bases left in between. CDR1 and CDR2 from the germline V gene are MNHNY and SVGAGI (reference sequence). DNA for the CDR3: TGTGCCAGCAGTACTACAGGGACGAGACAGCCCCAGCATTTT. This encodes CASSTTGTRQPQHF.

The gene calls are TRBV18 and TRBJ1-1; possible D gene TRBD1, 6 bases. The CDR3 covers 15 residues. Germline assignment: CDR1 KGHSH and CDR2 LQKENI. V was cut by 1 base and J by 0 bases, with 9 bases left in between. DNA for the CDR3: TGTGCCAGCTCACCACTGGCAGGGGTGAACACTGAAGCTTTCTTT. Encoded protein: CASSPLAGVNTEAFF.

The genes are TRBV28 and TRBJ2-7, with TRBD1 identical over 10 bases. Per the germline V gene, CDR1 is MDHEN and CDR2 is SYDVKM. The CDR3 consists of 18 residues. V lost 0 bases and J lost 3; bases outside the gene matches: 11. CDR3 amino acids: CASSLWGEGDRGVYEQYF. In DNA, the CDR3 is TGTGCCAGCAGTTTATGGGGGGAGGGGGACAGGGGTGTCTACGAGCAGTACTTC. The variable domain in full, with the rest retrieved from reference TRBV28 and TRBJ2-7, is DVKVTQSSRYLVKRTGEKVFLECVQDMDHENMFWYRQDPGLGLRLIYFSYDVKMKEKGDIPEGYSVSREKKERFSLILESASTNQTSMYLCASSLWGEGDRGVYEQYFGPGTRLTVT.

This chain connects TRBV6-1 to TRBJ2-3; 9 bases line up with TRBD1. CDR1 is MNHNS, CDR2 SASEGT, per germline. The ends lost 3 bases at V and 3 bases at J; junction bases unmatched: 7. The length of the CDR3 is 16 residues. CDR3 region: CASSEGQGSSTDTQYF. The CDR3 DNA reads as TGTGCCAGCAGTGAGGGACAGGGTTCGAGTACAGATACGCAGTATTTT.

The V gene is TRBV4-2, the J gene TRBJ2-6; 8 bases fit TRBD2. From germline, CDR1 is LGHNA and CDR2 YNFKEQ. With 1 base clipped from V and 0 bases from J, the junction kept 5 bases outside the gene matches. The CDR3 covers 18 residues. This CDR3 reads CASSQAQRELSGANVLTF. The CDR3 nucleotides read TGTGCCAGCAGCCAAGCTCAGCGGGAGCTCTCTGGGGCCAACGTCCTGACTTTC.

J is TRBJ1-2 and V is TRBV29-1; tentatively, D is TRBD1 (6 bases). The CDR3 spans 15 residues. Between the trimmed V and J ends, which lost 6 bases and 4 bases, there was a span of 21 bases. CDR1 and CDR2 (germline): SQVTM, ANQGSEA. The CDR3 spells CSVLEGDIQPYGYTF. The DNA of the CDR3 is TGCAGCGTCCTTGAGGGGGACATACAACCCTATGGCTACACCTTC.

To note about this clone: Compared with germline, one end of the junction differs, possibly owing to a read error. The V and J genes are TRBV9 and TRBJ1-2; D perhaps matches TRBD1 (5 bases). The CDR3 loop spans 12 amino acids. Germline V gives CDR1 SGDLS, CDR2 YYNGEE. CDR3: CASSVGGVQGHF. CDR3 DNA sequence: TGTGCCAGCAGCGTAGGCGGGGTCCAGGGCCACTTC.

CDR3 in DNA: TGTGCCAGCAGCCCACCCCGACTAGTGGAGCAGTTCTTC. Its translation is CASSPPRLVEQFF. The chain joins TRBV9 to TRBJ2-1, with a possible D match to TRBD2 (6 bases). V gave up 4 bases and J gave up 10 bases, with 15 bases separating them. CDR3 length equals 13 residues. Germline V gives CDR1 SGDLS, CDR2 YYNGEE.

The chain links TRBV2 to TRBJ2-2; 8 bases are a match to TRBD2. V dropped 6 bases and J dropped 6; count of bases not matched to a gene: 12. CDR3 size: 16 residues. Germline lookup yields CDR1 SNHLY and CDR2 FYNNEI. CDR3 coding DNA: TGTGCCAGCAGAGTCGCGACTAGCGTCGGCGCCGGGGAGCTGTTTTTT. This codes for CASRVATSVGAGELFF.

This rearrangement joins TRBV6-4 to TRBJ2-5; no reliable D call. This CDR3 region has 15 residues. V shed 2 bases and J shed 2 bases, with 12 bases lying between them. Germline-derived CDR1 and CDR2 are MRHNA and SNTAGT. The CDR3 region has the DNA TGTGCCAGCAGTGACCACACCCCCCCACAAGAGACCCAGTACTTC. It specifies CASSDHTPPQETQYF.

V gene TRBV18 combines with J gene TRBJ2-7; D may be TRBD1 (6 bases). Germline V gene lookup returns CDR1 KGHSH and CDR2 LQKENI. V lost 8 bases to trimming and J lost 4 bases, with 18 bases between them. The CDR3 extends over 14 amino acids. The CDR3 DNA reads as TGTGCCAGCCAAACGACCCAGGGACAATACGAGCAGTACTTC. This codes for CASQTTQGQYEQYF.